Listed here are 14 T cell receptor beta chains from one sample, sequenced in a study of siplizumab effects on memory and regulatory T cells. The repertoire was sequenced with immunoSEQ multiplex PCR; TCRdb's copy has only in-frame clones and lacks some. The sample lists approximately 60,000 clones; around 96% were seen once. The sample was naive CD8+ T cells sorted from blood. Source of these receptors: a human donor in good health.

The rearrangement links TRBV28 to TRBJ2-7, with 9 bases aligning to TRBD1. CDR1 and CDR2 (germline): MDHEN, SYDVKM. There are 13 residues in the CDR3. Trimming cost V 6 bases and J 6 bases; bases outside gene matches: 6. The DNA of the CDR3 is TGTGCCAGCAGCGGGACAGGGTCGTCCGAGCAGTACTTC. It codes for CASSGTGSSEQYF.

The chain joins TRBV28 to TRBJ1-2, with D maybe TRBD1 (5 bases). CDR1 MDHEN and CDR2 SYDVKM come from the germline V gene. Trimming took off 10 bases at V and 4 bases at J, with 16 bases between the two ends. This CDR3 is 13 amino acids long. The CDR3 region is CATRVWGSYGYTF. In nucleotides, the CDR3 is TGTGCCACACGGGTATGGGGCAGCTATGGCTACACCTTC.

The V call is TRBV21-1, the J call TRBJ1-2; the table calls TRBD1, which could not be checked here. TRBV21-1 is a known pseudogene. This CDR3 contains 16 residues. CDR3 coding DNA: TGTGCCAGCAGCAAAGGCTCAGGCAGGGCCAACTATGGCTACACCTTC. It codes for CASSKGSGRANYGYTF.

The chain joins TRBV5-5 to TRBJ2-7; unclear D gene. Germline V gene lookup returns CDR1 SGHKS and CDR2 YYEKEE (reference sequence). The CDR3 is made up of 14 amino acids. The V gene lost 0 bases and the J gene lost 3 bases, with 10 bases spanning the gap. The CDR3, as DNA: TGTGCCAGCAGCTTGGAAAGTGCTCACTACGAGCAGTACTTC. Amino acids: CASSLESAHYEQYF.

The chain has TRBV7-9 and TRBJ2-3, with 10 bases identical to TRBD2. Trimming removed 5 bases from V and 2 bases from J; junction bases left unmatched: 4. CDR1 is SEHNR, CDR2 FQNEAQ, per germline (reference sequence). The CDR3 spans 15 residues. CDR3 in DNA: TGTGCCAGCAGCCCTGGACTAGCGGACACAGATACGCAGTATTTT. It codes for CASSPGLADTDTQYF. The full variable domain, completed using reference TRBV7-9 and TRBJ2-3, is DTGVSQNPRHKITKRGQNVTFRCDPISEHNRLYWYRQTLGQGPEFLTYFQNEAQLEKSRLLSDRFSAERPKGSFSTLEIQRTEQGDSAMYLCASSPGLADTDTQYFGPGTRLTVL.

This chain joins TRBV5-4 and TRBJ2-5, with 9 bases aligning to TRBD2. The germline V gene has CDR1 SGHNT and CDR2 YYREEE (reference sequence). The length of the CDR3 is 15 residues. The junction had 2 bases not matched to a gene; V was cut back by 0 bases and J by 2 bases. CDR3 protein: CASSLASGGQETQYF. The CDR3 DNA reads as TGTGCCAGCAGCTTGGCAAGCGGGGGGCAAGAGACCCAGTACTTC.

The CDR3 loop reads CASSSPGLAGGPSTDTQYF. For the CDR3, the DNA is TGTGCCAGCAGCTCGCCGGGACTAGCGGGGGGGCCCAGCACAGATACGCAGTATTTT. The chain is built from TRBV5-4 and TRBJ2-3; TRBD2 matches at 16 bases. The CDR3 has 19 amino acids. V shed 3 bases, J shed 0 bases, and the junction held 7 bases outside the gene matches. CDR1 and CDR2 (germline): SGHNT, YYREEE (reference sequence). The variable domain in full, completed from reference TRBV5-4 and TRBJ2-3, reads ETGVTQSPTHLIKTRGQQVTLRCSSQSGHNTVSWYQQALGQGPQFIFQYYREEENGRGNFPPRFSGLQFPNYSSELNVNALELDDSALYLCASSSPGLAGGPSTDTQYFGPGTRLTVL.

The CDR3 nucleotides are TGTGCCAGCAGCCCCCCAGACAGGGGAATGAACACTGAAGCTTTCTTT. This gives the protein CASSPPDRGMNTEAFF. The chain couples TRBV7-6 to TRBJ1-1; 8 bases are shared with TRBD1. V was pared by 5 bases and J by 0 bases, with 8 bases of the junction left unmatched. Germline V CDR1 and CDR2: SGHVS, FNYEAQ. This CDR3 is built from 16 residues. The full variable domain, rest sourced from reference TRBV7-6 and TRBJ1-1, is GAGVSQSPRYKVTKRGQDVALRCDPISGHVSLYWYRQALGQGPEFLTYFNYEAQQDKSGLPNDRFSAERPEGSISTLTIQRTEQRDSAMYRCASSPPDRGMNTEAFFGQGTRLTVV.

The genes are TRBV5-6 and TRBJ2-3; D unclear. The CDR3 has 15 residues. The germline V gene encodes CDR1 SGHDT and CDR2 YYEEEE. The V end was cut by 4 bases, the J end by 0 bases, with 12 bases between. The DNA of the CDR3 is TGTGCCAGCAGCCCCTCGGCATCAAGCACAGATACGCAGTATTTT. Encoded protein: CASSPSASSTDTQYF.

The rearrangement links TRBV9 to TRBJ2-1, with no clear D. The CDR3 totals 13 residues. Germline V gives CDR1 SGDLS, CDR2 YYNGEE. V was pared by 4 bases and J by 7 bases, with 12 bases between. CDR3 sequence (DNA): TGTGCCAGCAGCCCTCGGAATAGGAATGAGCAGTTCTTC. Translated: CASSPRNRNEQFF.

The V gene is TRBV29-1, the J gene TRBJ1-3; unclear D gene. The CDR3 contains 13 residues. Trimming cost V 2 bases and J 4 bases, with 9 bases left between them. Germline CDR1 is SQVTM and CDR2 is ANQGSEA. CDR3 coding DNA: TGCAGCGTTGAACCCCTGGACGGAAACACCATATATTTT. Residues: CSVEPLDGNTIYF.

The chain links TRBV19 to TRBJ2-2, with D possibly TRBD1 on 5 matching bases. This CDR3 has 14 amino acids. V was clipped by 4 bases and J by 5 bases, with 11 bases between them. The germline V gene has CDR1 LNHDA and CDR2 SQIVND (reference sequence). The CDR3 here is CASSTYTGTGELFF. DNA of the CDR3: TGTGCCAGTAGTACCTATACAGGTACCGGGGAGCTGTTTTTT.

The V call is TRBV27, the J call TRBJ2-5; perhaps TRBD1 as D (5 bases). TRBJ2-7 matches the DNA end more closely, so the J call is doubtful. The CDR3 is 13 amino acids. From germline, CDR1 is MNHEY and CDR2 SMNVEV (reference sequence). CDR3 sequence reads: CASSYSRVHEQYF. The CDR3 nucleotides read TGTGCCAGCAGTTACTCCAGGGTCCACGAGCAGTACTTC.

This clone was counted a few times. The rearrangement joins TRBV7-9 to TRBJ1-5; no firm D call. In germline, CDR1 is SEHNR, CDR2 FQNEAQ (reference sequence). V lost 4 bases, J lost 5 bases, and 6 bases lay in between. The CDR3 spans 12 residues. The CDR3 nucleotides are TGTGCCAGCAGCTCAATCTATCAGCCCCAGCATTTT. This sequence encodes CASSSIYQPQHF.